The 24 T cell receptor beta chains below all came from one sample that was sequenced in a study of beta chain features in type 1 diabetes. The authors reverse transcribed all of the isolated RNA, so sequencing captured expressed TCRB transcripts. Profiled with immunoSEQ multiplex PCR; TCRdb holds only in-frame clones, not every one. Of about 340,000 clones in the sample, 8% are singletons; the top ten hold less than 0.45%. Source material: central memory CD4+ T cells from blood. The receptor set was obtained from a woman aged 18-35 years in good health.

In this sample, this clone turned up a few times. The V gene is TRBV27, the J gene TRBJ1-1; TRBD1 aligns across 7 bases. The germline V gene has CDR1 MNHEY and CDR2 SMNVEV (reference sequence). V lost 5 bases and J lost 5; bases outside the gene matches: 8. This CDR3 comprises 14 residues. CDR3 region: CASSPTPTGTEAFF. The CDR3 DNA reads as TGTGCCAGCAGTCCAACCCCGACAGGGACTGAAGCTTTCTTT.

Only a few counts were recorded for this clone. The chain is built from TRBV29-1 and TRBJ2-1; 10 nucleotides align to TRBD2. The CDR3 extends over 13 amino acids. CDR1 is SQVTM and CDR2 is ANQGSEA in the germline V gene. J lost 7 bases, V lost 8 bases, and 8 bases had no gene match. DNA of the CDR3: TGCAGCTCCAGCGGGAGGGCCTCTAATGAGCAGTTCTTC. Translation gives CSSSGRASNEQFF.

There are a few counts of this clone. V usage is TRBV7-9 and J usage is TRBJ1-2; D is ambiguous. Trimming removed 5 bases at V and 7 bases at J, with 14 bases between. This CDR3 spans 13 amino acids. Germline V gives CDR1 SEHNR, CDR2 FQNEAQ (reference sequence). The CDR3 reads CASSDGSIRGYTF. DNA for the CDR3: TGTGCCAGCAGCGACGGGTCCATACGTGGCTACACCTTC. Combining the CDR3 with reference TRBV7-9 and TRBJ1-2 gives the whole variable domain DTGVSQNPRHKITKRGQNVTFRCDPISEHNRLYWYRQTLGQGPEFLTYFQNEAQLEKSRLLSDRFSAERPKGSFSTLEIQRTEQGDSAMYLCASSDGSIRGYTFGSGTRLTVV.

In this sample, this clone turned up a few times. J is TRBJ2-1 and V is TRBV11-2; D not certain. Germline-derived CDR1 and CDR2 are SGHAT and FQNNGV. The CDR3 is 12 amino acids. The V end lost 9 bases, the J end lost 5 bases, and 11 bases lay between the germline ends. CDR3 sequence reads: CASRFNDNEQFF. CDR3 nucleotides: TGTGCCAGTCGTTTCAACGACAATGAGCAGTTCTTC.

The rearrangement links TRBV7-6 to TRBJ2-1; 10 nucleotides align to TRBD2. The germline V gene encodes CDR1 SGHVS and CDR2 FNYEAQ. J lost 7 bases, V lost 1 base, and 4 bases had no gene match. The CDR3 sequence is 15 residues long. The chain's CDR3 is CASSLGRSGGNEQFF. CDR3 nucleotide sequence: TGTGCCAGCAGCTTAGGGCGTAGCGGGGGGAATGAGCAGTTCTTC.

This clone was detected ten times or more. This chain uses TRBV7-9 with TRBJ2-7; D unclear. This CDR3 comprises 14 residues. CDR1 is SEHNR, CDR2 FQNEAQ, per germline (reference sequence). V was shortened by 4 bases and J by 2 bases, with 12 bases between the two germline ends. As DNA, the CDR3 is TGTGCCAGCAGCTACGACCCGCACCCCTACGAGCAGTACTTC. It encodes CASSYDPHPYEQYF.

This clone came up many times. The chain uses TRBV11-2 and TRBJ2-3; D is unresolved. CDR3 length: 17 amino acids. Germline-derived CDR1 and CDR2 are SGHAT and FQNNGV. With 5 bases removed from V and 0 bases from J, the gap between germline ends came to 18 bases. CDR3 sequence: CASSLRFLAASTDTQYF. CDR3 nucleotides: TGTGCCAGCAGCCTCCGCTTCTTGGCGGCTAGCACAGATACGCAGTATTTT. The full variable domain, its missing parts supplied by reference TRBV11-2 and TRBJ2-3, is EAGVAQSPRYKIIEKRQSVAFWCNPISGHATLYWYQQILGQGPKLLIQFQNNGVVDDSQLPKDRFSAERLKGVDSTLKIQPAKLEDSAVYLCASSLRFLAASTDTQYFGPGTRLTVL.

On this clone itself: A much larger clone differs from this one at a single base, so this may be a read error. Different DNA sequences within this sample yield the same CDR3. The CDR3 region is CASSLQGNQPQHF. CDR3 bases: TGCGCCAGCAGCTTACAGGGGAATCAGCCCCAGCATTTT. This chain connects TRBV10-2 to TRBJ1-5, with 7 nucleotides matching TRBD1. This CDR3 contains 13 residues. V gave up 6 bases and J gave up 4 bases; unmatched junction bases: 3. Germline CDR1 reads WSHSY; CDR2 reads SAAADI.

This rearrangement joins TRBV4-1 to TRBJ2-5; the D call may be TRBD1 or TRBD2 (5 bases each). The CDR3 loop spans 14 amino acids. Germline V gene data show CDR1 as MGHRA and CDR2 as YSYEKL. With 1 base removed from V and 5 bases from J, the gap between germline ends came to 11 bases. CDR3 nucleotide sequence: TGCGCCAGCAGCCAAGTGGGGGTCGGGGAGACCCAGTACTTC. It codes for CASSQVGVGETQYF.

CDR3 in DNA: TGTGCCAGCAGCACACGAACAGGGAGCTCTGGAAACACCATATATTTT. Residues: CASSTRTGSSGNTIYF. The genes are TRBV9 and TRBJ1-3; D might be TRBD1 (6 bases). V was clipped by 4 bases and J by 0 bases, with 14 bases between them. This CDR3 contains 16 residues. Looked up from germline, CDR1 is SGDLS and CDR2 is YYNGEE.

This clone turned up a few times. This chain links TRBV7-2 with TRBJ1-1, with D hard to call. The CDR3 extends over 13 amino acids. Trimming took off 2 bases at V and 2 bases at J, with 6 bases between the two ends. The germline V gene encodes CDR1 SGHTA and CDR2 FQGNSA. Here the CDR3 reads CASSLYKNTEAFF. CDR3 DNA: TGTGCCAGCAGCTTATACAAAAACACTGAAGCTTTCTTT.

The chain is built from TRBV7-2 and TRBJ2-7, with D hard to call. The V end was cut by 0 bases, the J end by 7 bases, with 19 bases between. The germline CDR1 and CDR2 sequences are SGHTA and FQGNSA. This CDR3 comprises 16 residues. The CDR3 bases are TGTGCCAGCAGCTTAGCGATTGGTGCCTCGCTGAATGAGCAGTACTTC. The encoded protein is CASSLAIGASLNEQYF. Filled out from reference TRBV7-2 and TRBJ2-7, the complete variable domain reads GAGVSQSPSNKVTEKGKDVELRCDPISGHTALYWYRQSLGQGLEFLIYFQGNSAPDKSGLPSDRFSAERTGGSVSTLTIQRTQQEDSAVYLCASSLAIGASLNEQYFGPGTRLTVT.

The chain combines TRBV5-8 with TRBJ1-2, with unresolved D. Germline V gene lookup returns CDR1 SGHTS and CDR2 YDEGEE. This CDR3 is built from 13 residues. The V end was cut by 1 base, the J end by 5 bases, with 9 bases between. CDR3 amino acids: CASSLLPPYGYTF. The CDR3, as DNA: TGTGCCAGCAGCTTGCTACCGCCATATGGCTACACCTTC.

J is TRBJ2-4 and V is TRBV4-2; 9 positions agree with TRBD2. Per germline, CDR1 LGHNA and CDR2 YNFKEQ. The CDR3 loop spans 15 amino acids. V lost 3 bases, J lost 7 bases, and 7 bases stayed unmatched. The CDR3 spells CASSHGGREFNIQYF. The CDR3 bases are TGTGCCAGCAGCCATGGCGGGAGGGAGTTTAACATTCAGTACTTC.

This clone was seen ten or more times. The sample has other DNA sequences that encode this CDR3 too. The rearrangement links TRBV19 to TRBJ1-5, with unresolved D. The ends were cut back, 6 bases at V and 2 bases at J, with 5 bases in the middle. The V gene's germline CDR1 is LNHDA and CDR2 SQIVND (reference sequence). CDR3 size: 12 residues. CDR3 loop: CASRGGNQPQHF. The CDR3 DNA follows: TGTGCCAGTAGGGGCGGCAATCAGCCCCAGCATTTT.

Only a few counts were recorded for this clone. The chain employs TRBV4-1 and TRBJ2-1; TRBD2 matches 7 bases. This CDR3 is built from 16 residues. Germline assignment: CDR1 MGHRA and CDR2 YSYEKL. Trimming took 0 bases from V and 0 from J; bases not matched to a gene: 2. DNA for the CDR3: TGCGCCAGCAGCCAAGATGCGGGGGTCTCCTACAATGAGCAGTTCTTC. Amino acid sequence: CASSQDAGVSYNEQFF.

This clone was observed at least ten times. The rearrangement links TRBV19 to TRBJ2-1; 7 nucleotides agree with TRBD2. After removal of 4 bases from V and 14 bases from J, the junction contained 11 bases not matched to a gene. This CDR3 spans 13 amino acids. Per the germline V gene, CDR1 is LNHDA and CDR2 is SQIVND (reference sequence). The CDR3 DNA reads as TGTGCCAGTAGTAACCCCGGGGGGAGTTATAAGTTCTTC. It is translated as CASSNPGGSYKFF.

This rearrangement joins TRBV5-4 to TRBJ1-3; possibly TRBD1 for D (5 bases). V lost 2 bases and J 2 bases, leaving 8 bases between the germline ends. Germline CDR1 and CDR2: SGHNT and YYREEE (reference sequence). The CDR3 has 14 amino acids. The CDR3 loop reads CASSFRDAGNTIYF. The CDR3, as DNA: TGTGCCAGCAGCTTCCGGGACGCTGGAAACACCATATATTTT. Complete variable domain (other parts from reference TRBV5-4 and TRBJ1-3): ETGVTQSPTHLIKTRGQQVTLRCSSQSGHNTVSWYQQALGQGPQFIFQYYREEENGRGNFPPRFSGLQFPNYSSELNVNALELDDSALYLCASSFRDAGNTIYFGEGSWLTVV.

This clone occurred many times. The rearrangement uses TRBV7-3 and TRBJ1-1; 8 bases align to TRBD1. J gave up 10 bases and V 4 bases, and 5 bases lay outside the gene matches. This CDR3 is 12 amino acids long. The germline V gene encodes CDR1 SGHTA and CDR2 FQGTGA. CDR3 residues: CASSSTGQAAFF. CDR3 coding DNA: TGTGCCAGCAGCTCGACGGGACAGGCAGCTTTCTTT.

This clone was counted between two and nine times. The V gene is TRBV4-2, the J gene TRBJ2-1; no clear D. The CDR3 is 16 amino acids. Germline CDR1 LGHNA, CDR2 YNFKEQ. Deletions cut 0 bases from V and 0 bases from J, with 9 bases between. Here the CDR3 DNA reads TGTGCCAGCAGCCAAGATCTTACGAGCTCCTACAATGAGCAGTTCTTC. Its translation: CASSQDLTSSYNEQFF.

The V and J genes are TRBV11-2 and TRBJ2-7, with 8 nucleotides matching TRBD2. Trimming at V came to 3 bases and at J to 6 bases, leaving 10 bases not matched to a gene. Per the germline V gene, CDR1 is SGHAT and CDR2 is FQNNGV. The CDR3 consists of 15 residues. CDR3 in DNA: TGTGCCAGCAGCTTTTCGAGCGGGAGCCTTGTCGAGCAGTACTTC. This sequence encodes CASSFSSGSLVEQYF.

This clone has just a few counts. This sequence joins TRBV28 and TRBJ2-4; D call uncertain. Germline-derived CDR1 and CDR2 are MDHEN and SYDVKM. The V gene lost 4 bases and the J gene lost 1 base, with 11 bases spanning the gap. This CDR3 contains 15 residues. The CDR3: CASSWATLAKNIQYF. CDR3 DNA sequence: TGTGCCAGCAGTTGGGCCACCCTGGCCAAAAACATTCAGTACTTC.

CDR3 loop: CASSGVTDRKTEKLFF. CDR3 nucleotides: TGTGCCAGCAGTGGGGTGACCGACAGGAAGACTGAAAAACTGTTTTTT. This chain uses TRBV2 with TRBJ1-4; TRBD1 might be the D (6 bases). The CDR3 is made up of 16 amino acids. Per germline, CDR1 SNHLY and CDR2 FYNNEI. V was trimmed by 4 bases and J by 7 bases, leaving 19 bases between them.

The chain links TRBV10-3 to TRBJ2-3; possible D gene TRBD1, 5 bases. Per the germline V gene, CDR1 is ENHRY and CDR2 is SYGVKD. Trimming cost V 4 bases and J 6 bases, with 14 bases left between them. CDR3 length: 14 residues. CDR3 sequence reads: CAISARVGADTQYF. CDR3 nucleotide sequence: TGTGCCATCAGTGCCAGGGTGGGTGCGGATACGCAGTATTTT.